This TCR beta chain was profiled in a study of blood T cell repertoires in COVID-19. Study-wide background: Samples came from the United States, Italy and Spain, spanning acute and convalescent COVID-19. PBMCs, B-cell-depleted T cells, or T cells were the source of the cDNA or gDNA that made up the material.

TCRdb's copy holds only in-frame clones and misses some; the assay was immunoSEQ multiplex PCR. Here the sample spans roughly 63,000 clones, 70% to 85% being singletons. This CDR3 has 18 residues. Per germline, CDR1 SGHTA and CDR2 FQGTGA. J lost 0 bases, V lost 0 bases, and 3 bases had no gene match. Source material: peripheral blood. The chain recombines TRBV7-3 with TRBJ2-2; TRBD2 aligns across 11 bases. This TCR derives from an older man with acute or convalescent COVID-19. The chain's CDR3 is CASSLTSGRGANTGELFF. The CDR3 DNA follows: TGTGCCAGCAGCTTAACTAGCGGGAGGGGGGCGAACACCGGGGAGCTGTTTTTT.